This T cell receptor (beta chain) appears in the sequencing data of a study of blood T cell repertoires in COVID-19. Study information: From the United States, Italy and Spain came samples of acute and convalescent COVID-19.

The study recruited people aged 18 to 89 years across approximately 25 US areas. Recovered status applied to Cohort 3 donors who had two consecutive negative PCRs. It also applied to those with clearance or with symptom resolution. The V and J ends lost 3 bases and 3 bases respectively, with 6 bases between them. The CDR3 is made up of 12 amino acids. Germline values: CDR1 LNHDA, CDR2 SQIVND (reference sequence). Generated by immunoSEQ multiplex PCR, the TCRdb table keeps only in-frame clones and is missing some. The sample lists about 270,000 clones, 88% occurring once. V gene TRBV19 combines with J gene TRBJ2-7; D remains ambiguous. Material: PBMCs or T cells enriched from blood (not recorded which). The clonotype originates from a woman in her fifties or sixties who had recovered from COVID-19. CDR3 bases: TGTGCCAGTAGTATGGCAGGCTACGAGCAGTACTTC. It encodes CASSMAGYEQYF.